A few counts support the clone carrying this TCR beta chain. Researchers sorted participants into cohorts using their self-reported clinical history. How the authors handled the data: Amplification of reference gene primers was used by the study to estimate nucleated cell counts. Sequencing used immunoSEQ multiplex PCR; TCRdb keeps in-frame clones, though not all of them. The D gene and trimming were derived from the DNA, and the V and J assignments and clone size from that table. The table records approximately 490,000 clones, about 88% of them present only once. This sample is drawn from a study of blood T cell repertoires in COVID-19. V trimming: 0 bases; J trimming: 9 bases; junction bases outside the gene matches: 3. This CDR3 has 14 residues. CDR1 SGHRS and CDR2 YFSETQ come from the germline V gene.

The sample comprised PBMCs or T cells enriched from blood (not recorded which). This chain joins TRBV5-1 and TRBJ1-6; TRBD1 matches 7 bases. The source of this sequence is a woman aged 60-75 years who had recovered from COVID-19. The CDR3 nucleotides are TGCGCCAGCAGCTTGGCCAACAGGGGTTCACCCCTCCACTTT. Protein sequence: CASSLANRGSPLHF.